This T cell receptor beta chain stems from a study of CD8 T cells in ankylosing spondylitis. Regarding the study as a whole: In ankylosing spondylitis patients, matched synovial fluid reportedly showed significant enrichment of disease-linked clones. Earlier studies detected some motif variants in reactive arthritis synovial fluid and blood.

This clonotype is termed medium-sized. As yet, its antigen is unknown. From germline, CDR1 is LGHNA and CDR2 YNFKEQ. The V end was cut by 0 bases, the J end by 5 bases, with 13 bases between. CDR3 length: 16 amino acids. In TCRdb, the 5' RACE reads were re-called with MiXCR into one record per CDR3 protein. The sample gives under 250,000 distinct CDR3 sequences, over 9.5% of which show up once; 2.6% is in the top ten. This chain uses TRBV4-2 with TRBJ2-2; tentatively, D is TRBD2 (6 bases). The sequence came from a male donor with ankylosing spondylitis or in good health (not recorded which). Sample: blood, either unsorted or a sorted T cell fraction (not recorded which). CDR3 DNA: TGTGCCAGCAGCCAAGAGCGGGGCTCCCCGACCGGGGAGCTGTTTTTT. Translation gives CASSQERGSPTGELFF.